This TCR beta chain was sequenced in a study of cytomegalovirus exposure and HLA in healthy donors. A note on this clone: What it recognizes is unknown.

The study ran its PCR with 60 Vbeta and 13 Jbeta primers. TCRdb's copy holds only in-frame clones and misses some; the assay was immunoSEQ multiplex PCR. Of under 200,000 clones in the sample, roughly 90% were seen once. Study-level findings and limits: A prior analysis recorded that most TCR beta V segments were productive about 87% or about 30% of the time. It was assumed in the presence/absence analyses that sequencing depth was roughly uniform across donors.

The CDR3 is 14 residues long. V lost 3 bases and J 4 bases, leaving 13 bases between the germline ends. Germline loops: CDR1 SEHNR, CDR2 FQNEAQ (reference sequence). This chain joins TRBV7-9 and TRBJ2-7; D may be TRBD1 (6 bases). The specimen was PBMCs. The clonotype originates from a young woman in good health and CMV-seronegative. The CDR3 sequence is CASSLQGRPYEQYF. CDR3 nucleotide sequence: TGTGCCAGCAGCTTGCAGGGGCGTCCTTACGAGCAGTACTTC.